The 30 T cell receptor beta chains listed next were all sequenced from one sample in a study of Ad26.COV2.S vaccination and SARS-CoV-2 variants. Data came from immunoSEQ multiplex PCR; TCRdb stores just in-frame clones and leaves some out. This table has tens of thousands of clones, roughly 84% appearing once. The input for sequencing was peripheral blood, taken after recovery from COVID-19. The source of these receptors is a human donor who had recovered from COVID-19.

The rearrangement uses TRBV5-5 and TRBJ2-7; D tentatively reads TRBD1 or TRBD2 (6 bases each). The CDR3 has 13 amino acids. V was shortened by 6 bases and J by 2 bases, with 12 bases between the two germline ends. The germline V gene encodes CDR1 SGHKS and CDR2 YYEKEE (reference sequence). CDR3: CASNVEGAYEQYF. In DNA form, the CDR3 reads TGTGCCAGCAACGTGGAGGGGGCCTACGAGCAGTACTTC. Full variable domain (missing parts from reference TRBV5-5 and TRBJ2-7): DAGVTQSPTHLIKTRGQQVTLRCSPISGHKSVSWYQQVLGQGPQFIFQYYEKEERGRGNFPDRFSARQFPNYSSELNVNALLLGDSALYLCASNVEGAYEQYFGPGTRLTVT.

The V gene is TRBV19, the J gene TRBJ2-7; no clear D. CDR1 is LNHDA and CDR2 is SQIVND in the germline V gene (reference sequence). The CDR3 loop spans 13 amino acids. V was pared by 4 bases and J by 1 base, with 8 bases between. The CDR3 DNA is TGTGCCAGTAGTACCAAACCTTCCTACGAGCAGTACTTC. It codes for CASSTKPSYEQYF.

The chain employs TRBV28 and TRBJ1-5; 9 bases are shared with TRBD1. The CDR3 runs to 15 residues. V dropped 6 bases and J dropped 4; count of bases not matched to a gene: 7. CDR1 and CDR2 from the germline V gene are MDHEN and SYDVKM. CDR3 DNA: TGTGCCAGCAGCGTCCGACAGGGGGGTAATCAGCCCCAGCATTTT. The encoded protein is CASSVRQGGNQPQHF.

This clone has a handful of counts. The chain joins TRBV2 to TRBJ2-1, with D uncertain. V was pared by 3 bases and J by 9 bases, with 15 bases between. The CDR3 consists of 14 residues. Germline values: CDR1 SNHLY, CDR2 FYNNEI. CDR3 in DNA: TGTGCCAGCAGTGACCCGTTTCCTAATTCTGAGCAGTTCTTC. Protein sequence: CASSDPFPNSEQFF.

The rearrangement uses TRBV28 and TRBJ1-2, with 8 bases aligning to TRBD1. The CDR3 has 13 residues. CDR1 and CDR2 (germline): MDHEN, SYDVKM. V dropped 6 bases and J dropped 7; count of bases not matched to a gene: 7. The CDR3 sequence is CASRTGGIGGYTF. The DNA of the CDR3 is TGTGCCAGCAGAACAGGGGGGATAGGTGGCTACACCTTC.

V gene TRBV11-2 combines with J gene TRBJ2-5; 15 nucleotides agree with TRBD2. The CDR3 totals 18 residues. CDR1 is SGHAT, CDR2 FQNNGV, per germline. V was clipped by 2 bases and J by 4 bases; unmatched bases: 8. The CDR3 DNA reads as TGTGCCAGCAGCTTACTCCGGGGACTAGCGGGAGGTAGAGAGACCCAGTACTTC. This codes for CASSLLRGLAGGRETQYF.

This clone was counted once. The chain combines TRBV11-1 with TRBJ2-1; no reliable D call. Trimming left V 6 bases short and J 0 bases short, with 12 bases between. This CDR3 region has 15 residues. In germline, CDR1 is SGHAT, CDR2 FQDESV (reference sequence). The CDR3 nucleotides read TGTGCCAGCAGAGACTCGGTCCGCTCCTACAATGAGCAGTTCTTC. Protein product: CASRDSVRSYNEQFF.

The table lists this clone with a few counts. This chain uses TRBV3-1 (or the pseudogene TRBV3-2) with TRBJ2-7; D assignment may be TRBD1 or TRBD2 (5 bases each). The CDR3 sequence is 12 residues long. Germline CDR1 LGHDT, CDR2 YNNKEL (reference sequence). V lost 8 bases and J lost 5, with 13 bases in between. The CDR3 protein is CASALGVHEQYF. The DNA of the CDR3 is TGTGCCAGCGCCTTGGGGGTCCACGAGCAGTACTTC.

The chain employs TRBV14 and TRBJ2-1; the D call may be TRBD1 or TRBD2 (5 bases each). Trimming left V 1 base short and J 5 bases short, with 18 bases between. This CDR3 contains 17 residues. Germline V gene sequence: CDR1 SGHDN, CDR2 FVKESK. CDR3 sequence reads: CASSQGLGTTTNNEQFF. The CDR3 DNA reads TGTGCCAGCAGCCAAGGGTTGGGGACCACGACCAACAATGAGCAGTTCTTC.

The chain combines TRBV3-1 (or the pseudogene TRBV3-2) with TRBJ1-2; D gene unclear. Trimming took off 0 bases at V and 7 bases at J, with 15 bases between the two ends. The germline V gene has CDR1 LGHDT and CDR2 YNNKEL (reference sequence). The CDR3 covers 15 residues. This CDR3 reads CASSQDRVGGRGYTF. The DNA of the CDR3 is TGTGCCAGCAGCCAAGATAGAGTGGGAGGCCGTGGCTACACCTTC.

This clone was counted between two and nine times. This chain joins TRBV5-5 and TRBJ2-7; 7 nucleotides align to TRBD2. CDR3 length: 14 amino acids. J lost 1 base, V lost 4 bases, and 5 bases had no gene match. The germline V gene encodes CDR1 SGHKS and CDR2 YYEKEE (reference sequence). The CDR3, as DNA: TGTGCCAGCAGCCCAACTAGCGTTTCCTACGAGCAGTACTTC. Its translation: CASSPTSVSYEQYF.

This chain connects TRBV19 to TRBJ1-1; D remains ambiguous. Looked up from germline, CDR1 is LNHDA and CDR2 is SQIVND (reference sequence). V was cut by 3 bases and J by 3 bases, with 20 bases left in between. The CDR3 has 17 residues. CDR3 sequence reads: CASSIFSGSYKDTEAFF. DNA of the CDR3: TGTGCCAGTAGTATTTTCTCGGGCAGCTATAAGGACACTGAAGCTTTCTTT.

This clone has only a few counts. The chain employs TRBV29-1 and TRBJ1-1; 8 bases are shared with TRBD1. From germline, CDR1 is SQVTM and CDR2 ANQGSEA. The junction had 7 bases not matched to a gene; V was cut back by 7 bases and J by 0 bases. The CDR3 has 14 amino acids. The CDR3 DNA reads as TGCAGCGCTCGACAGGGGACTATGAACACTGAAGCTTTCTTT. This codes for CSARQGTMNTEAFF.

This clone was recorded a few times. The V gene is TRBV6-4, the J gene TRBJ2-7; 11 nucleotides line up with TRBD2. This CDR3 has 19 amino acids. Trimming took 6 bases from V and 5 from J; bases not matched to a gene: 21. Germline values: CDR1 MRHNA, CDR2 SNTAGT. This chain's CDR3 is CASRATSNLLAGVVDEQYF. CDR3 in DNA: TGTGCCAGCAGGGCGACCTCAAATTTACTAGCGGGAGTTGTCGACGAGCAGTACTTC.

In this sample, this clone turned up a few times. The rearrangement uses TRBV14 and TRBJ1-2; D not certain. Deletions cut 0 bases from V and 7 bases from J, with 9 bases between. This CDR3 region has 13 residues. Germline CDR1 and CDR2: SGHDN and FVKESK. The CDR3 region is CASSQDYSFGYTF. CDR3 in DNA: TGTGCCAGCAGCCAAGATTACAGTTTTGGCTACACCTTC.

J is TRBJ2-3 and V is TRBV6-5; D unresolved. Trimming removed 7 bases from V and 6 bases from J, with 11 bases in between. CDR1 MNHEY and CDR2 SVGAGI come from the germline V gene. The CDR3 length is 12 residues. CDR3 protein: CASIFDFDTQYF. The CDR3 DNA follows: TGTGCCAGCATCTTCGACTTTGATACGCAGTATTTT.

This chain uses TRBV4-3 with TRBJ2-2, with a weak D call TRBD1 (5 bases). This CDR3 region has 17 residues. V gave up 1 base and J gave up 1 base, with 13 bases separating them. Germline V gene sequence: CDR1 LGHNA, CDR2 YSLEER. Here the CDR3 reads CASSQGEGAWNTGELFF. The CDR3 bases are TGCGCCAGCAGCCAAGGGGAAGGGGCCTGGAACACCGGGGAGCTGTTTTTT.

This clone was detected a few times. The V call is TRBV9, the J call TRBJ2-1, with 15 bases lining up with TRBD2. The CDR3 totals 16 residues. V lost 4 bases to trimming and J lost 5 bases; unmatched junction nucleotides: 4. CDR1 is SGDLS, CDR2 YYNGEE, per germline. As DNA, the CDR3 is TGTGCCAGCAGCCCCTGGACTAGCGGGAGGGACAATGAGCAGTTCTTC. This encodes CASSPWTSGRDNEQFF.

This clone was detected once. V usage is TRBV2 and J usage is TRBJ2-1; no definite D call. This CDR3 spans 13 amino acids. CDR1 is SNHLY, CDR2 FYNNEI, per germline. V shed 4 bases and J shed 9 bases, with 13 bases lying between them. The CDR3 sequence: CASSVWSGIEQFF. CDR3 bases: TGTGCCAGCAGTGTGTGGTCCGGCATTGAGCAGTTCTTC. Filled out from reference TRBV2 and TRBJ2-1, the complete variable domain reads EPEVTQTPSHQVTQMGQEVILRCVPISNHLYFYWYRQILGQKVEFLVSFYNNEISEKSEIFDDQFSVERPDGSNFTLKIRSTKLEDSAMYFCASSVWSGIEQFFGPGTRLTVL.

This sequence joins TRBV28 and TRBJ2-5, with 11 bases that match TRBD2. The CDR3 extends over 18 amino acids. The germline gives CDR1 MDHEN, CDR2 SYDVKM. V lost 5 bases, J lost 1 base, and 12 bases stayed unmatched. The CDR3 loop is CASSGDLRLAGLQETQYF. In nucleotides, the CDR3 is TGTGCCAGCAGTGGGGATCTGAGACTAGCGGGACTCCAAGAGACCCAGTACTTC.

V usage is TRBV6-5 and J usage is TRBJ2-1, with D possibly matching TRBD1 (6 bases). Germline loops: CDR1 MNHEY, CDR2 SVGAGI. The CDR3 extends over 15 amino acids. V lost 6 bases and J 1 base, leaving 13 bases between the germline ends. Here the CDR3 DNA reads TGTGCCAGCAGCCTTGGACAGCAATCCTACAATGAGCAGTTCTTC. Its protein is CASSLGQQSYNEQFF.

This chain uses TRBV11-3 with TRBJ2-1; D gene unclear. V gave up 3 bases and J gave up 4 bases, with 16 bases separating them. CDR1 and CDR2 (germline): SGHNT, YENEEA. The CDR3 runs 16 residues. This CDR3 is CASSFREYDLYNEQFF. Here the CDR3 DNA reads TGTGCCAGCAGCTTCCGAGAGTACGACTTGTACAATGAGCAGTTCTTC.

This chain uses TRBV15 with TRBJ2-1; the D gene is possibly TRBD1 (5 bases). The length of the CDR3 is 13 residues. V lost 0 bases and J 9 bases, leaving 9 bases between the germline ends. Germline V lookup: CDR1 LNHNV, CDR2 YYDKDF (reference sequence). CDR3 bases: TGTGCCACCAGCAGAGATCAGGGTGTTGAGCAGTTCTTC. As protein: CATSRDQGVEQFF.

V is TRBV28 and J is TRBJ2-7; 10 nucleotides align to TRBD2. This CDR3 is built from 17 residues. Per the germline V gene, CDR1 is MDHEN and CDR2 is SYDVKM. V lost 6 bases and J lost 4; bases outside the gene matches: 15. This chain's CDR3 is CASRTSILAGSGYEQYF. In DNA form, the CDR3 reads TGTGCCAGCAGAACTTCAATACTAGCGGGATCCGGTTACGAGCAGTACTTC.

This clone was seen a few times. The chain uses TRBV6-2 or TRBV6-3 and TRBJ2-1, with TRBD1 matching 9 bases. Germline CDR1 is MNHEY and CDR2 is SVGEGT. The CDR3 sequence is 17 residues long. Trimming at V came to 6 bases and at J to 7 bases, leaving 16 bases not matched to a gene. As DNA, the CDR3 is TGTGCCAGCAGCCCTTGGTGGGACAGGGCGAAGCCAAATGAGCAGTTCTTC. The encoded protein is CASSPWWDRAKPNEQFF.

The sample holds one count of this clone. CDR3 bases: TGCGCCAGCAGCGAAAACTATGGCTACACCTTC. Protein product: CASSENYGYTF. This chain uses TRBV5-1 with TRBJ1-2; D is uncertain. The V gene lost 4 bases and the J gene lost 2 bases, with 3 bases spanning the gap. CDR1 is SGHRS and CDR2 is YFSETQ in the germline V gene. The CDR3 consists of 11 residues.

J is TRBJ2-2 and V is TRBV10-1; no clear D gene. The CDR3 has 13 residues. The V and J ends lost 5 bases and 4 bases respectively, with 8 bases between them. The V gene's germline CDR1 is WNHNN and CDR2 SYGVQD (reference sequence). CDR3 residues: CASSSAATGELFF. The CDR3 region has the DNA TGCGCCAGCAGTTCGGCGGCCACCGGGGAGCTGTTTTTT.

A few counts support this clone. The rearrangement joins TRBV5-1 to TRBJ2-1; D might be TRBD1 (6 bases). V lost 4 bases and J 6 bases, leaving 8 bases between the germline ends. The CDR3 has 12 amino acids. Germline V lookup: CDR1 SGHRS, CDR2 YFSETQ. The CDR3 spells CASSVGGNEQFF. CDR3 bases: TGCGCCAGCAGCGTAGGGGGCAATGAGCAGTTCTTC.

V gene TRBV5-5 combines with J gene TRBJ2-5, with D possibly matching TRBD1 (6 bases). Deletions cut 4 bases from V and 9 bases from J, with 13 bases between. CDR3 length: 12 residues. Looked up from germline, CDR1 is SGHKS and CDR2 is YYEKEE (reference sequence). The chain's CDR3 is CASSGDNWAQYF. The CDR3 bases are TGTGCCAGCAGCGGGGACAACTGGGCCCAGTACTTC.

V gene TRBV27 combines with J gene TRBJ1-2; no clear D gene. Trimming removed 5 bases from V and 4 bases from J, with 23 bases in between. Germline loops: CDR1 MNHEY, CDR2 SMNVEV (reference sequence). The CDR3 totals 17 residues. CDR3 in DNA: TGTGCCAGCAGTCCCCCCCGGCTGACCCGTTTCTCCTATGGCTACACCTTC. Protein sequence: CASSPPRLTRFSYGYTF.